Presented here are 12 T cell receptor beta chains from one specimen sequenced in a study of blood T cell repertoires in COVID-19. TCRdb's table, derived via immunoSEQ multiplex PCR, lists solely in-frame clones and lacks some. The data show around 60,000 clones, roughly 89% seen once. Input material: peripheral blood. The source is a man aged 60-69 years with active COVID-19.

CDR3 residues: CASSPDRVGEQYF. DNA of the CDR3: TGTGCCAGCAGCCCAGACAGGGTTGGCGAGCAGTACTTC. The chain combines TRBV12-3 or TRBV12-4 with TRBJ2-7; 7 bases agree with TRBD1. The V and J ends lost 6 bases and 6 bases, in that order; junction bases with no gene match: 8. This CDR3 contains 13 residues.

This clone was detected only a few times. This rearrangement joins TRBV7-9 to TRBJ1-2; D unresolved. Between the trimmed V and J ends, which lost 5 bases and 4 bases, there was a span of 11 bases. Germline CDR1 and CDR2: SEHNR and FQNEAQ (reference sequence). CDR3 length equals 13 residues. The CDR3 spells CASSPGYSYGYTF. As DNA, the CDR3 is TGTGCCAGCAGCCCCGGATACAGCTATGGCTACACCTTC.

This sequence joins TRBV9 and TRBJ1-6; no definite D call. This CDR3 is built from 15 residues. V was trimmed by 4 bases and J by 5 bases, leaving 13 bases between them. Germline V gives CDR1 SGDLS, CDR2 YYNGEE. The CDR3 DNA sequence: TGTGCCAGCAGCCCAAGCGGTAGAGATAATTCACCCCTCCACTTT. Amino acids: CASSPSGRDNSPLHF.

The chain recombines TRBV3-1 (or the pseudogene TRBV3-2) with TRBJ1-3; D is possibly TRBD1 (6 bases). The germline V gene encodes CDR1 LGHDT and CDR2 YNNKEL (reference sequence). This CDR3 is built from 15 residues. V lost 2 bases and J lost 1, with 9 bases in between. The CDR3 nucleotides read TGTGCCAGCAGCCAATTAGGGGGATCTGGAAACACCATATATTTT. Amino acid sequence: CASSQLGGSGNTIYF.

V and J are TRBV19 and TRBJ1-4; 8 bases line up with TRBD1. From germline, CDR1 is LNHDA and CDR2 SQIVND (reference sequence). Trimming cost V 5 bases and J 4 bases; bases outside gene matches: 6. CDR3 size: 15 residues. The CDR3 loop is CASSPTGGVNEKLFF. DNA for the CDR3: TGTGCCAGTAGTCCAACAGGGGGGGTTAATGAAAAACTGTTTTTT. The full variable domain, rest sourced from reference TRBV19 and TRBJ1-4, is DGGITQSPKYLFRKEGQNVTLSCEQNLNHDAMYWYRQDPGQGLRLIYYSQIVNDFQKGDIAEGYSVSREKKESFPLTVTSAQKNPTAFYLCASSPTGGVNEKLFFGSGTQLSVL.

This chain connects TRBV7-3 to TRBJ2-5, with D perhaps TRBD2 (6 bases). The CDR3 runs to 15 residues. Germline V gives CDR1 SGHTA, CDR2 FQGTGA. Between the trimmed V and J ends, which lost 4 bases and 5 bases, there was a span of 17 bases. The chain's CDR3 is CASSSIAALGETQYF. Written as DNA, the CDR3 is TGTGCCAGCAGCTCTATAGCGGCCTTAGGGGAGACCCAGTACTTC.

The V and J genes are TRBV9 and TRBJ2-2; TRBD2 agrees at 10 bases. Germline V gives CDR1 SGDLS, CDR2 YYNGEE. There are 18 residues in the CDR3. The trim removed 2 bases at V and 3 bases at J, leaving 10 bases unmatched. CDR3 sequence: CASSVTSGTQYYTGELFF. The CDR3 bases are TGTGCCAGCAGCGTTACTAGCGGGACACAATATTACACCGGGGAGCTGTTTTTT.

The chain is built from TRBV5-3 and TRBJ2-3; D is perhaps TRBD2 (5 bases). TRBV5-3 is reported as an ORF; its role is uncertain. The CDR3 runs 18 residues. The ends were cut back, 5 bases at V and 6 bases at J, with 28 bases in the middle. DNA for the CDR3: TGTGCCAGAAGTTGGGTTTTGGGCGGGCCTAGACTACCGGATACGCAGTATTTT. It codes for CARSWVLGGPRLPDTQYF.

This sequence joins TRBV14 and TRBJ2-6; possible D gene TRBD2, 6 bases. In germline, CDR1 is SGHDN, CDR2 FVKESK. The CDR3 runs 18 residues. V was trimmed by 2 bases and J by 0 bases, leaving 14 bases between them. CDR3 DNA: TGTGCCAGCAGCCAAAGAGGCGGGGCCGTCTCTGGGGCCAACGTCCTGACTTTC. This gives the protein CASSQRGGAVSGANVLTF.

This sequence joins TRBV5-6 and TRBJ2-7; 7 bases fit TRBD1. Looked up from germline, CDR1 is SGHDT and CDR2 is YYEEEE. V trimming: 3 bases; J trimming: 7 bases; junction bases outside the gene matches: 13. CDR3 length: 15 amino acids. As DNA, the CDR3 is TGTGCCAGCAGCTCCTTTGGAAGAGGGGGCGGGGAGCAGTACTTC. Encoded protein: CASSSFGRGGGEQYF.

This chain links TRBV2 with TRBJ1-2; D gene uncertain. Germline values: CDR1 SNHLY, CDR2 FYNNEI. The CDR3 has 13 amino acids. V was pared by 4 bases and J by 4 bases, with 10 bases between. CDR3 residues: CASSAEGFYGYTF. The CDR3 DNA reads as TGTGCCAGCAGTGCCGAGGGCTTCTATGGCTACACCTTC.

This sequence joins TRBV27 and TRBJ1-4; TRBD1 aligns across 9 bases. J gave up 5 bases and V 8 bases, and 3 bases lay outside the gene matches. This CDR3 has 13 residues. In germline, CDR1 is MNHEY, CDR2 SMNVEV (reference sequence). CDR3 in amino acids: CASRGTGNEKLFF. The CDR3 nucleotides read TGTGCCAGCCGAGGGACAGGGAATGAAAAACTGTTTTTT.